The following is a T cell receptor (beta chain) sequence with its context. These data belong to a study of shared clonotypes between healthy human individuals. Germline CDR1 is SGHNT and CDR2 is YYREEE (reference sequence). The ends lost 4 bases at V and 4 bases at J; junction bases unmatched: 8. CDR3 length: 15 amino acids. The assay was immunoSEQ multiplex PCR, and TCRdb's table has in-frame clones only and misses some. The sample holds 2 million to 3 million clones, roughly 93% seen once. The J gene is TRBJ2-3, the V gene TRBV5-4, with 8 nucleotides matching TRBD1. The sequenced sample consisted of naive CD4+ T cells from PBMCs. Subset defined: CD45RA+ positively selected. The source is a man aged 18 to 35 in good health. Some clones in this sample may be carry-over from other donors' samples. As DNA, the CDR3 is TGTGCCAGCAGCCACGACAGGGGTTCCGCAGATACGCAGTATTTT. Amino acids: CASSHDRGSADTQYF.